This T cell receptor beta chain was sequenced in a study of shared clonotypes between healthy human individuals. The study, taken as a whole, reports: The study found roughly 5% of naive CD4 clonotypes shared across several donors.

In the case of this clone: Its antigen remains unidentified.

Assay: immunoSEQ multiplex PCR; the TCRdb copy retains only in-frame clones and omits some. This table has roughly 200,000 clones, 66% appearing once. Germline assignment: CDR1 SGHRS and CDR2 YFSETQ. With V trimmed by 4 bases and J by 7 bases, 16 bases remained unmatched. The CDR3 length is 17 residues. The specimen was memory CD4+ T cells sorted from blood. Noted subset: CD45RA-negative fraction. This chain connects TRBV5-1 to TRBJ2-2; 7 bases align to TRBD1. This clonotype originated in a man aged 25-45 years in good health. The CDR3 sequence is CASSDTGTAHQGGELFF. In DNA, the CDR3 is TGCGCCAGCAGCGATACCGGGACAGCCCACCAAGGCGGGGAGCTGTTTTTT.